Detailed here is one TCR beta chain. Its antigen is not identified. TCRalpha and TCRbeta cDNA was put through two nested PCRs of approximately 17 and 9 cycles. TCRdb reworked the 5' RACE reads into one entry per CDR3 protein, no DNA. Its clone listing holds 200,000 to 250,000 distinct CDR3 sequences. CDR1 and CDR2 from the germline V gene are MNHEY and SVGAGI. The CDR3 length is 13 residues. Donors each gave more than 2 ml of blood. Isolation of total RNA was performed on whole blood, with no prior T cell sorting. This sample is drawn from a study of monozygotic twins with inflammatory bowel disease. Study-wide results and limits: In patient repertoires, differing immunosuppressive treatments may have added some variability.

This chain links TRBV6-5 with TRBJ1-1. Sequencing used blood. The TCR was taken from a human donor with ulcerative colitis or Crohn's disease, or a healthy co-twin of an affected twin (not recorded which). The CDR3: CASSYSGFTEAFF.